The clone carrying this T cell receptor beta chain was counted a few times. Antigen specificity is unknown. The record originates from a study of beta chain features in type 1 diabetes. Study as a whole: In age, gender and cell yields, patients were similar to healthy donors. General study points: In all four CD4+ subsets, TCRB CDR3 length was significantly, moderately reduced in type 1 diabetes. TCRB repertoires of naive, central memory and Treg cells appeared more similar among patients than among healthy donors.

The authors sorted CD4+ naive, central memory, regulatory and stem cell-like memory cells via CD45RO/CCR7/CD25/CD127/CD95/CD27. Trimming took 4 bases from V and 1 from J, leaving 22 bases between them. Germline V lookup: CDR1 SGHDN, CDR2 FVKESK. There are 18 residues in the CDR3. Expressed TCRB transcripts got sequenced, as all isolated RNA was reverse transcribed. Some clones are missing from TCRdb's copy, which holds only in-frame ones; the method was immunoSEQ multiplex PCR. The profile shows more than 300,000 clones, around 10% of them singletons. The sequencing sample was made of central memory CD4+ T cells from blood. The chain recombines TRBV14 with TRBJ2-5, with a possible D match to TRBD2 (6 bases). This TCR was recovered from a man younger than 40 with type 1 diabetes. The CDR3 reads CASSPRLVSHRGQETQYF. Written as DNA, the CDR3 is TGTGCCAGCAGCCCTCGACTAGTATCTCACAGAGGCCAAGAGACCCAGTACTTC.